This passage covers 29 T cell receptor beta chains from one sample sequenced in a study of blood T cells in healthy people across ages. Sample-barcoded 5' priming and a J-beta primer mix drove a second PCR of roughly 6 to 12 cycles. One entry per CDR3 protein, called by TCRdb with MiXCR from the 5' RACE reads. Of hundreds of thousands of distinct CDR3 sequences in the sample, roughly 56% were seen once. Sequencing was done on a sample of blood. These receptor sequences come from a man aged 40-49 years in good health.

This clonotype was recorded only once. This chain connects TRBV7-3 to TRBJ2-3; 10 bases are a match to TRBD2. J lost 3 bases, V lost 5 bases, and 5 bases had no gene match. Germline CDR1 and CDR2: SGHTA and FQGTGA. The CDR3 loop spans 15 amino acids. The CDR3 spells CASSNGLAETDTQYF. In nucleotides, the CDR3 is TGTGCCAGCAGCAACGGACTAGCGGAGACAGATACGCAGTATTTT.

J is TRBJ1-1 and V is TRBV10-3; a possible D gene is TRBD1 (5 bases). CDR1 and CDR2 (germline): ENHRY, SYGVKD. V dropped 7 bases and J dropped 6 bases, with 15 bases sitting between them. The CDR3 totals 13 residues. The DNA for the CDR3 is TGTGCCATCAATATCCCCGGGACTGCTGAAGCTTTCTTT. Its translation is CAINIPGTAEAFF.

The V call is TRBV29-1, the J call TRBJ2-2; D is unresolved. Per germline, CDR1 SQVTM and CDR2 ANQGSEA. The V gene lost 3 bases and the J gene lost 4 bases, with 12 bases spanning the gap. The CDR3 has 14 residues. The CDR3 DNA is TGCAGCGTTGACGGCGAAACGAGCACCGGGGAGCTGTTTTTT. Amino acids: CSVDGETSTGELFF.

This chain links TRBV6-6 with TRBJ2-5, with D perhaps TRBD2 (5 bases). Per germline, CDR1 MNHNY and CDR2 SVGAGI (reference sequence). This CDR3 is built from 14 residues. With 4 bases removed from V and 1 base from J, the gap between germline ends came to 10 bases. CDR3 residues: CASSFRGFQETQYF. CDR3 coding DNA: TGTGCCAGCAGTTTTCGAGGGTTCCAAGAGACCCAGTACTTC.

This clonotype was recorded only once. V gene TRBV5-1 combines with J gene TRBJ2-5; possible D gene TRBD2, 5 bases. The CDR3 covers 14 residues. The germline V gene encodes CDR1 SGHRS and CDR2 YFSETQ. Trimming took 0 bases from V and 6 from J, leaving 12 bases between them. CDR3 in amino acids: CASSLEDGVKTQYF. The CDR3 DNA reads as TGCGCCAGCAGCTTGGAGGACGGGGTCAAGACCCAGTACTTC. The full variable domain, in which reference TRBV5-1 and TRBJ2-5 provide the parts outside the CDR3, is KAGVTQTPRYLIKTRGQQVTLSCSPISGHRSVSWYQQTPGQGLQFLFEYFSETQRNKGNFPGRFSGRQFSNSRSEMNVSTLELGDSALYLCASSLEDGVKTQYFGPGTRLLVL.

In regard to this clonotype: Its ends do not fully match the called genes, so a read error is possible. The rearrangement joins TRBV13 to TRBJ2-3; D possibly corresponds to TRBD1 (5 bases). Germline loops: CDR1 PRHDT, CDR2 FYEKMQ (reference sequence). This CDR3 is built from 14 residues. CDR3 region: CTSSLTENTDTQYF. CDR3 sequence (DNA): TGTACCAGCAGCTTGACAGAGAACACAGATACGCAGTATTTT.

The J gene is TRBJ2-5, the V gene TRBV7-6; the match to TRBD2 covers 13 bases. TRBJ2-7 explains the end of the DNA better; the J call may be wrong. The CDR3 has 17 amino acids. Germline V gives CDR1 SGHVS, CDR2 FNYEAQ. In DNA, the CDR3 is TGTGCCAGCAGCCCGGGTACCGGACTAGCGGGAGTGGACGAGCAGTACTTC. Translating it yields CASSPGTGLAGVDEQYF.

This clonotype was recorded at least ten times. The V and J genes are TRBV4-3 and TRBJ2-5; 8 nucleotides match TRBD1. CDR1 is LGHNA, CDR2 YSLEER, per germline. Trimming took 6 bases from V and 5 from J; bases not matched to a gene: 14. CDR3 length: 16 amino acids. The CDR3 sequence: CASRSRLTGGMETQYF. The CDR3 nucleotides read TGCGCCAGCAGAAGCCGCCTAACAGGGGGTATGGAGACCCAGTACTTC.

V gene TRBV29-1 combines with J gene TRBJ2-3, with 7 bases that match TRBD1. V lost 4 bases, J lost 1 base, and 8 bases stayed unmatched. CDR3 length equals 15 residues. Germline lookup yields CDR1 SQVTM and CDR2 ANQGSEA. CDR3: CSVGTWQGGTDTQYF. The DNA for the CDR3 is TGCAGCGTTGGGACTTGGCAGGGGGGCACAGATACGCAGTATTTT.

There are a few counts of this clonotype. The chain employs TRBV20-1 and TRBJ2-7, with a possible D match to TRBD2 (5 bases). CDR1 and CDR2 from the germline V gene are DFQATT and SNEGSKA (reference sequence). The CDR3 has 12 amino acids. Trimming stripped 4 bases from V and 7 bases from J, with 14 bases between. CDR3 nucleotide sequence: TGCAGTGCTAAACGGGGTAGCCCTGAGCAGTACTTC. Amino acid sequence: CSAKRGSPEQYF.

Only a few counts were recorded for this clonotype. The CDR3 loop is CATKKGPRATNEKLFF. The CDR3 coding sequence is TGTGCCACGAAAAAGGGTCCCCGCGCAACTAATGAAAAACTGTTTTTT. The chain couples TRBV7-2 to TRBJ1-4; D is undetermined. The germline V gene has CDR1 SGHTA and CDR2 FQGNSA. Trimming removed 10 bases at V and 0 bases at J, with 18 bases between. The CDR3 runs 16 residues.

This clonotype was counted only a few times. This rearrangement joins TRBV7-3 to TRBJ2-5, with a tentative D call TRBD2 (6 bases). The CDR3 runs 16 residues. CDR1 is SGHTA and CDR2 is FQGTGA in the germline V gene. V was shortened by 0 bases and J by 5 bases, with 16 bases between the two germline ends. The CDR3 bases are TGTGCCAGCAGCTTAACGGTCACTAGCAGCATGGAGACCCAGTACTTC. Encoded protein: CASSLTVTSSMETQYF. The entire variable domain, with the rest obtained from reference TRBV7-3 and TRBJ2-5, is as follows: GAGVSQTPSNKVTEKGKYVELRCDPISGHTALYWYRQSLGQGPEFLIYFQGTGAADDSGLPNDRFFAVRPEGSVSTLKIQRTERGDSAVYLCASSLTVTSSMETQYFGPGTRLLVL.

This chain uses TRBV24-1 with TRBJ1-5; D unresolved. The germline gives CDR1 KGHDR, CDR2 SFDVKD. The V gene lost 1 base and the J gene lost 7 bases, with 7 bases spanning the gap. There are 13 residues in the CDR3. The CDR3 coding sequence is TGTGCCACCAGTGATTTTCCCGGGCAGCCCCAGCATTTT. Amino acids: CATSDFPGQPQHF.

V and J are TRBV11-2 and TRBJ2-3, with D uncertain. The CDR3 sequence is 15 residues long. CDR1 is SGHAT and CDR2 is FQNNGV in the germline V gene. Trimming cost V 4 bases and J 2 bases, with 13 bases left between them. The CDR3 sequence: CASSSGMFDTDTQYF. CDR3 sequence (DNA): TGTGCCAGCAGCTCTGGGATGTTCGACACAGATACGCAGTATTTT.

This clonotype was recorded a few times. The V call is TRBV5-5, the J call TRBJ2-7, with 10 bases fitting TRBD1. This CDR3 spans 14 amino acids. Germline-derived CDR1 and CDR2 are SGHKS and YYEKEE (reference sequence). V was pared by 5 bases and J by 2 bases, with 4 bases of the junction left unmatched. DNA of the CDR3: TGTGCCAGCAGACGGGGACAGGGGACCTACGAGCAGTACTTC. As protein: CASRRGQGTYEQYF.

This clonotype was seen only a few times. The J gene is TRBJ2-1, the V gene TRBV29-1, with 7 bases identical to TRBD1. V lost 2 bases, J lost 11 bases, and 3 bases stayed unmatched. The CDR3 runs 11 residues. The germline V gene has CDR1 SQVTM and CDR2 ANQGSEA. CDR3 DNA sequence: TGCAGCGTTGAATCAGGGGGTAAGCAGTTCTTC. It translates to CSVESGGKQFF.

CDR3: CSARETGRFNSPLHF. The CDR3 DNA reads as TGCAGTGCTAGGGAGACAGGGCGGTTTAATTCACCCCTCCACTTT. V and J are TRBV20-1 and TRBJ1-6; 7 bases align to TRBD1. Germline-derived CDR1 and CDR2 are DFQATT and SNEGSKA (reference sequence). This CDR3 is built from 15 residues. With 3 bases clipped from V and 6 bases from J, the junction kept 8 bases outside the gene matches.

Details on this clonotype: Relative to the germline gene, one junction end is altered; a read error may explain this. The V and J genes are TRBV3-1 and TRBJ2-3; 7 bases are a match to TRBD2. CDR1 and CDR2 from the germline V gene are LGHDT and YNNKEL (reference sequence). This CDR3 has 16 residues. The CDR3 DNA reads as TGTGACAGCAGCCACAACCGGGACTACTACACAGATACGCAGTATTTT. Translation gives CDSSHNRDYYTDTQYF.

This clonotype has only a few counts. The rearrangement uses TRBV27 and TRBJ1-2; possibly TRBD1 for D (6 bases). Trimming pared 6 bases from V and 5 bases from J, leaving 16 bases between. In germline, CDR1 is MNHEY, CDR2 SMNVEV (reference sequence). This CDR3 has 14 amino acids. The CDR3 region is CASRPTGPGYGYTF. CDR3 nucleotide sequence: TGTGCCAGCAGACCCACAGGGCCTGGGTATGGCTACACCTTC.

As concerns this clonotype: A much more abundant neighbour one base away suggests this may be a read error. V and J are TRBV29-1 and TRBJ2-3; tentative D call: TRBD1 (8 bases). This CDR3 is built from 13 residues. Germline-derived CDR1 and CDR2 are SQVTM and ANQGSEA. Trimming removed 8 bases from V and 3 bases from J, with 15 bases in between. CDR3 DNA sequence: TGCAGCACCAAACAGGGGGGGACAGATACGCAGTATTTT. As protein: CSTKQGGTDTQYF.

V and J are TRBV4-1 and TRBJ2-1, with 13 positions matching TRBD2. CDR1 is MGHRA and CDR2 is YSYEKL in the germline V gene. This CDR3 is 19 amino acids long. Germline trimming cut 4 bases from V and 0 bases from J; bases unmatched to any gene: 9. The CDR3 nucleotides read TGCGCCAGCAGCCCCCGGACTAGCGGGAGCGCCCACTCCTACAATGAGCAGTTCTTC. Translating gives CASSPRTSGSAHSYNEQFF.

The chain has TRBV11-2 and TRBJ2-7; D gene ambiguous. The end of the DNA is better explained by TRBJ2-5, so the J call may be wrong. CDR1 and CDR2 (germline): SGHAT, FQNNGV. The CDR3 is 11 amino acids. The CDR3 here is CASSSGKTQYF. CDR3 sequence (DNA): TGTGCCAGCAGCTCTGGGAAGACCCAGTACTTC.

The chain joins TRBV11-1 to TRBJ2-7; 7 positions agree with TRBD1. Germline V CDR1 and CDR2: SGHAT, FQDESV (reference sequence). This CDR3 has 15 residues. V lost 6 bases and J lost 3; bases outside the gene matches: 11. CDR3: CASSPDRNGDYEQYF. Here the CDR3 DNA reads TGTGCCAGCAGTCCGGACAGGAACGGGGACTACGAGCAGTACTTC.

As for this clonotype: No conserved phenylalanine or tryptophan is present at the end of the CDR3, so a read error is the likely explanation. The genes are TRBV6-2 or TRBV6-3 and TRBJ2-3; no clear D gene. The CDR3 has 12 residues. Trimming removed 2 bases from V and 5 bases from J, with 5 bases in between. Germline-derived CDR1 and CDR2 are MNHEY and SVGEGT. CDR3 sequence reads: CASSYEVDTQYV. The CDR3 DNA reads TGTGCCAGCAGTTACGAGGTAGATACGCAGTATGTT.

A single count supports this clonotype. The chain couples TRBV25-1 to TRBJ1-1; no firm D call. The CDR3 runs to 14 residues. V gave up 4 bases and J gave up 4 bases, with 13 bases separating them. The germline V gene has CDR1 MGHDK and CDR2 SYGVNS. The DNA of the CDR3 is TGTGCCAGCAGTGTCAGATCTTGGGGCACTGAAGCTTTCTTT. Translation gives CASSVRSWGTEAFF.

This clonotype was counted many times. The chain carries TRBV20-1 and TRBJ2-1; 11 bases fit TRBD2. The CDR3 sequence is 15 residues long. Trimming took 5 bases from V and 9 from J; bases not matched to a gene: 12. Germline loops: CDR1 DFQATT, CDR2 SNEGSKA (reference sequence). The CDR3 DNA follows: TGCAGTGCTCAAGATAGCGGGAGGGTTCAGGGTGAGCAGTTCTTC. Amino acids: CSAQDSGRVQGEQFF.

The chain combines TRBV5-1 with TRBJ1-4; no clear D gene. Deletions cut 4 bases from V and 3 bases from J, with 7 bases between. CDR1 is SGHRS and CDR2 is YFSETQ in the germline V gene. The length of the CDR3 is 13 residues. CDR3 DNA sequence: TGCGCCAGCAGCCCAGAACCTAATGAAAAACTGTTTTTT. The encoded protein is CASSPEPNEKLFF.

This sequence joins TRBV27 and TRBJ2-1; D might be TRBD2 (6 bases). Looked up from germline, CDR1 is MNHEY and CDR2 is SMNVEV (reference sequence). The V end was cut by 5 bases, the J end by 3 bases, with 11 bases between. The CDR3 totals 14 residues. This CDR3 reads CASSPGTYYNEQFF. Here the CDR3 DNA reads TGTGCCAGCAGTCCGGGGACTTACTACAATGAGCAGTTCTTC.

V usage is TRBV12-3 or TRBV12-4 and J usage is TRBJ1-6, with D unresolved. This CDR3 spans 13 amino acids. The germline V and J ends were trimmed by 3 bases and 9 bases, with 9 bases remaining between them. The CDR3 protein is CASSLGGPSPLHF. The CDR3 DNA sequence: TGTGCCAGCAGTTTGGGAGGACCTTCACCCCTCCACTTT.